This entry lists 9 T cell receptor beta chains sequenced from one sample in a study of cytomegalovirus exposure and HLA in healthy donors. With 60 Vbeta and 13 Jbeta primers, the PCR was carried out. Here immunoSEQ multiplex PCR was the method, and the copy in TCRdb shows in-frame clones only, minus some. The sample shows under 200,000 clones, roughly four fifths of them seen only once. Sample: PBMCs. These receptors were obtained from a woman aged 18-30 years in good health and CMV-seronegative.

The genes are TRBV28 and TRBJ1-5; D gene ambiguous. Trimming cost V 6 bases and J 2 bases, with 11 bases left between them. CDR1 and CDR2 (germline): MDHEN, SYDVKM. The length of the CDR3 is 14 residues. For the CDR3, the DNA is TGTGCCAGCAGGGACTATCGCGGCAATCAGCCCCAGCATTTT. Translating it yields CASRDYRGNQPQHF.

V usage is TRBV6-1 and J usage is TRBJ1-2, with a weak D call TRBD1 (5 bases). This CDR3 has 14 amino acids. V lost 7 bases and J lost 8, with 20 bases in between. Germline V lookup: CDR1 MNHNS, CDR2 SASEGT. The CDR3 nucleotides are TGTGCCAGCATTAGGTGGTCTACACAGGAGGGCTACACCTTC. It codes for CASIRWSTQEGYTF.

This sequence joins TRBV13 and TRBJ1-3; 7 bases fit TRBD1. The germline V gene has CDR1 PRHDT and CDR2 FYEKMQ (reference sequence). The CDR3 consists of 15 residues. V gave up 4 bases and J gave up 4 bases; unmatched junction bases: 7. The CDR3 DNA follows: TGTGCCAGCAGCTCGAGAGGACAGGCCGGAAACACCATATATTTT. Translated, it gives CASSSRGQAGNTIYF.

The count of this clone is one. The DNA for the CDR3 is TGTGCCAGCAGCTTACTTTTGGGACAGGGGGAGAATGAAAAACTGTTTTTT. This gives the protein CASSLLLGQGENEKLFF. The J gene is TRBJ1-4, the V gene TRBV7-9; 11 bases agree with TRBD1. The germline V gene encodes CDR1 SEHNR and CDR2 FQNEAQ (reference sequence). V gave up 2 bases and J gave up 5 bases; unmatched junction bases: 7. The CDR3 sequence is 17 residues long.

The sample holds one count of this clone. The rearrangement joins TRBV11-2 to TRBJ2-2; TRBD2 might be the D (5 bases). Germline V gene data show CDR1 as SGHAT and CDR2 as FQNNGV. The CDR3 has 15 amino acids. Trimming pared 8 bases from V and 1 base from J, leaving 14 bases between. The CDR3 sequence: CASSPPSGNTGELFF. CDR3 sequence (DNA): TGTGCCAGCTCGCCCCCCAGCGGGAACACCGGGGAGCTGTTTTTT. The whole variable domain, filled in from reference TRBV11-2 and TRBJ2-2, reads EAGVAQSPRYKIIEKRQSVAFWCNPISGHATLYWYQQILGQGPKLLIQFQNNGVVDDSQLPKDRFSAERLKGVDSTLKIQPAKLEDSAVYLCASSPPSGNTGELFFGEGSRLTVL.

The chain has TRBV28 and TRBJ2-7; D is uncertain. Germline V gene sequence: CDR1 MDHEN, CDR2 SYDVKM. The CDR3 runs 14 residues. V lost 6 bases, J lost 2 bases, and 14 bases lay in between. CDR3 DNA: TGTGCCAGCAGCTCCCCAGGAATACCCTACGAGCAGTACTTC. Protein: CASSSPGIPYEQYF.

V is TRBV7-3 and J is TRBJ2-7; D is perhaps TRBD1 (6 bases). Trimming shortened V by 5 bases and J by 4 bases, and 12 bases separated the two germline ends. Germline V gives CDR1 SGHTA, CDR2 FQGTGA. The CDR3 runs 13 residues. CDR3: CASSLSRGYEQYF. The CDR3 DNA is TGTGCCAGCAGCCTATCCAGGGGTTACGAGCAGTACTTC.

In its sample, this clone ranks as medium-sized. The chain joins TRBV11-2 to TRBJ1-2; maybe TRBD1 (6 bases). Germline CDR1 is SGHAT and CDR2 is FQNNGV. This CDR3 region has 14 residues. Trimming pared 3 bases from V and 3 bases from J, leaving 11 bases between. Written as DNA, the CDR3 is TGTGCCAGCAGCTTTTTGGGGGCCTACTATGGCTACACCTTC. Its translation: CASSFLGAYYGYTF. Supplemented by reference TRBV11-2 and TRBJ1-2, the full variable domain reads EAGVAQSPRYKIIEKRQSVAFWCNPISGHATLYWYQQILGQGPKLLIQFQNNGVVDDSQLPKDRFSAERLKGVDSTLKIQPAKLEDSAVYLCASSFLGAYYGYTFGSGTRLTVV.

The chain recombines TRBV2 with TRBJ1-5; possible D gene TRBD1, 6 bases. Germline V gives CDR1 SNHLY, CDR2 FYNNEI. Trimming removed 4 bases from V and 4 bases from J, with 8 bases in between. CDR3 length: 13 residues. In DNA, the CDR3 is TGTGCCAGCAGTGGACAGGTAAATCAGCCCCAGCATTTT. It codes for CASSGQVNQPQHF.